The 16 T cell receptor beta chains listed next were all sequenced from one sample in a study of cytomegalovirus exposure and HLA in healthy donors. The PCR used 60 Vbeta and 13 Jbeta primers. Sequenced by immunoSEQ multiplex PCR; TCRdb stores in-frame clones only, minus some. The sample lists 60,000 to 70,000 clones, roughly 73% occurring once. Sample: PBMCs. Receptor source: a man aged 35-49 years in good health and CMV-seronegative.

V gene TRBV27 combines with J gene TRBJ2-1, with TRBD2 matching over 10 bases. V shed 2 bases and J 4 bases; nucleotides not matched to a gene: 5. In germline, CDR1 is MNHEY, CDR2 SMNVEV (reference sequence). The CDR3 contains 16 residues. The CDR3 DNA is TGTGCCAGCAGTTTACTAGCGGGAGTCAAGTACAATGAGCAGTTCTTC. This translates into CASSLLAGVKYNEQFF.

The genes are TRBV9 and TRBJ2-3; possibly TRBD1 for D (5 bases). Germline CDR1 SGDLS, CDR2 YYNGEE. The CDR3 consists of 14 residues. V was trimmed by 4 bases and J by 2 bases, leaving 11 bases between them. This CDR3 is CASSLDRFTDTQYF. The CDR3 DNA is TGTGCCAGCAGCCTTGACAGATTCACAGATACGCAGTATTTT.

The chain has TRBV7-9 and TRBJ2-5; D might be TRBD2 (5 bases). In germline, CDR1 is SEHNR, CDR2 FQNEAQ (reference sequence). CDR3 length: 16 residues. V dropped 2 bases and J dropped 0 bases, with 13 bases sitting between them. The CDR3 DNA reads as TGTGCCAGCAGCTTATCGGGTGAGGGCTACCAAGAGACCCAGTACTTC. Residues: CASSLSGEGYQETQYF.

The gene calls are TRBV5-4 and TRBJ2-5; tentative D call: TRBD2 (6 bases). Germline CDR1 reads SGHNT; CDR2 reads YYREEE (reference sequence). V was pared by 4 bases and J by 7 bases, with 14 bases between. The CDR3 runs to 13 residues. The CDR3 loop reads CASSLHLGRTQYF. CDR3 DNA sequence: TGTGCCAGCAGCCTGCACCTCGGGAGGACCCAGTACTTC.

The chain recombines TRBV19 with TRBJ2-7, with 7 bases lining up with TRBD1. This CDR3 comprises 13 residues. V trimming: 4 bases; J trimming: 0 bases; junction bases outside the gene matches: 0. Looked up from germline, CDR1 is LNHDA and CDR2 is SQIVND (reference sequence). The CDR3, as DNA: TGTGCCAGTAGTAGACAGGGCTCCTACGAGCAGTACTTC. Residues: CASSRQGSYEQYF.

This clone came up once. V gene TRBV5-1 combines with J gene TRBJ1-3; the D gene is possibly TRBD1 (5 bases). CDR1 SGHRS and CDR2 YFSETQ come from the germline V gene. CDR3 length: 14 amino acids. V was clipped by 0 bases and J by 3 bases, with 7 bases between them. CDR3: CASSLGGLGNTIYF. The CDR3, as DNA: TGCGCCAGCAGCTTGGGGGGACTTGGAAACACCATATATTTT.

The chain joins TRBV6-5 to TRBJ2-7; 8 bases are a match to TRBD1. The CDR3 consists of 13 residues. V shed 6 bases, J shed 3 bases, and the junction held 4 bases outside the gene matches. Germline CDR1 is MNHEY and CDR2 is SVGAGI. CDR3 nucleotide sequence: TGTGCCAGCAGCCAGGGGGCGAGCTACGAGCAGTACTTC. Translated: CASSQGASYEQYF.

The V gene is TRBV5-1, the J gene TRBJ1-2; 8 bases align to TRBD1. Germline assignment: CDR1 SGHRS and CDR2 YFSETQ. V lost 4 bases to trimming and J lost 6 bases; unmatched junction nucleotides: 5. CDR3 size: 13 residues. The CDR3 spells CASSKDRVDGYTF. CDR3 coding DNA: TGCGCCAGCAGCAAGGACAGGGTGGATGGCTACACCTTC.

This chain connects TRBV25-1 to TRBJ2-1; 10 nucleotides agree with TRBD1. Unmatched junction bases numbered 3, after V lost 6 bases and J lost 7 bases. CDR3 size: 13 residues. Germline CDR1 reads MGHDK; CDR2 reads SYGVNS. The DNA of the CDR3 is TGTGCCAGCAGGAGGACAGGGGGGAATGAGCAGTTCTTC. Its protein is CASRRTGGNEQFF.

The chain joins TRBV6-5 to TRBJ2-5, with 9 bases fitting TRBD1. The CDR3 has 16 residues. Germline lookup yields CDR1 MNHEY and CDR2 SVGAGI. The ends lost 4 bases at V and 7 bases at J; junction bases unmatched: 13. CDR3 DNA sequence: TGTGCCAGCAGTTCGGGGGAGGGACAGGGAGGAGGGACCCAGTACTTC. Translating it yields CASSSGEGQGGGTQYF.

The chain carries TRBV6-6 and TRBJ2-1, with 9 bases matching TRBD1. Trimming at V came to 6 bases and at J to 8 bases, leaving 5 bases not matched to a gene. The CDR3 has 13 residues. From germline, CDR1 is MNHNY and CDR2 SVGAGI (reference sequence). Here the CDR3 reads CASSRDRVDEQFF. The DNA of the CDR3 is TGTGCCAGCAGCCGGGACAGGGTAGATGAGCAGTTCTTC.

The CDR3 spells CATRRGLETQYF. As DNA, the CDR3 is TGTGCCACCCGCAGGGGGCTCGAGACCCAGTACTTC. The chain joins TRBV10-3 to TRBJ2-5, with TRBD1 matching over 8 bases. V was pared by 10 bases and J by 5 bases, with 6 bases of the junction left unmatched. The germline V gene encodes CDR1 ENHRY and CDR2 SYGVKD. The CDR3 covers 12 residues.

The chain carries TRBV6-5 and TRBJ2-5, with 9 bases fitting TRBD1. The J call is uncertain, as TRBJ2-7 better fits the DNA end. CDR3 length: 14 amino acids. Germline V gene lookup returns CDR1 MNHEY and CDR2 SVGAGI. The DNA for the CDR3 is TGTGCCAGCAGACGGGACAGGGACACGTACGAGCAGTACTTC. Amino acids: CASRRDRDTYEQYF.

There are a few counts of this clone. The V gene is TRBV4-1, the J gene TRBJ2-3; 8 positions match TRBD1. This CDR3 is 18 amino acids long. V trimming: 0 bases; J trimming: 3 bases; junction bases outside the gene matches: 11. Germline CDR1 is MGHRA and CDR2 is YSYEKL. The CDR3 nucleotides are TGCGCCAGCAGCCAAGATCCGAGGGGCAGGGGGCTGACAGATACGCAGTATTTT. It yields the protein CASSQDPRGRGLTDTQYF.

CDR3 sequence (DNA): TGTGCCAGCAACTCCTTACAGGGGACTGGCTCTGAAGCTTTCTTT. Amino acids: CASNSLQGTGSEAFF. V usage is TRBV6-5 and J usage is TRBJ1-1, with 7 bases matching TRBD1. The CDR3 runs to 15 residues. Germline CDR1 is MNHEY and CDR2 is SVGAGI. J lost 6 bases, V lost 7 bases, and 14 bases had no gene match.

This chain joins TRBV18 and TRBJ2-3, with TRBD1 identical over 9 bases. The CDR3 consists of 14 residues. CDR1 KGHSH and CDR2 LQKENI come from the germline V gene. The V gene end was trimmed by 6 bases and the J gene end by 2 bases; junction bases not matched to a gene: 3. The CDR3 region has the DNA TGTGCCAGCTCGGGACAGGGACCCACAGATACGCAGTATTTT. Translated: CASSGQGPTDTQYF.